This entry features one T cell receptor beta chain sequence. A much larger clonotype is one base distant, so this may be a read error. The protocol attached unique molecular identifiers to individual cDNA molecules. TCRdb redid the calling of the 5' RACE reads with MiXCR, one entry per CDR3 protein. Here the sample spans about 27,000 distinct CDR3 sequences, more than 4.5% being singletons. This sample was included in a study of early T cells in non-severe SARS-CoV-2 infection. The CDR3 runs 16 residues. Germline V gives CDR1 MDHEN, CDR2 SYDVKM. Trimming at V came to 5 bases and at J to 6 bases, leaving 12 bases not matched to a gene.

This sequence joins TRBV28 and TRBJ2-3, with 9 bases matching TRBD2. This clonotype was sampled from an adult who was a healthcare worker with PCR-confirmed SARS-CoV-2 infection or an uninfected control (not recorded which). The source material was whole blood. The CDR3 DNA follows: TGTGCCAGCAGTCCCCTTGGTAGCGGGAGTTATGATACGCAGTATTTT. Encoded protein: CASSPLGSGSYDTQYF.